This T cell receptor beta chain was sequenced for a study of shared clonotypes between healthy human individuals. Of note for this clone: Its cognate antigen is unknown. The same CDR3 is also encoded by other DNA sequences in this sample.

In the authors' methods: In the immunoSEQ data, sequences were junction-only and lacked quality scores, so filtering differed. Data came from immunoSEQ multiplex PCR; TCRdb stores just in-frame clones and leaves some out. V, J and clone size are taken as reported in that table, and D and trimming were inferred from the DNA itself. The profile shows roughly 2,500,000 clones, approximately 94% of them singletons. The CDR3 extends over 14 amino acids. CDR1 is SGHRS and CDR2 is YFSETQ in the germline V gene. Trimming removed 2 bases from V and 2 bases from J, with 9 bases in between. The study's findings and limits: Compared with clonotypes that all four donors shared, non-shared clonotypes had lower generation probabilities.

The rearrangement links TRBV5-1 to TRBJ2-3; D is perhaps TRBD1 (6 bases). The specimen sequenced was naive CD4+ T cells from PBMCs. The subset here: CD45RA+ positively selected. The TCR originated in a young man in good health. Some clones in this sample may be carry-over from other donors' samples. CDR3 sequence (DNA): TGCGCCAGCAGCTTTCGACAGGTCACAGATACGCAGTATTTT. It translates to CASSFRQVTDTQYF.